This TCR beta chain was documented in a study of blood T cell repertoires in COVID-19. Study information: T cells, B-cell-depleted T cells, or PBMCs provided the cDNA or gDNA that served as material.

Donors were grouped by their self-reported clinical history. The ends were cut back, 2 bases at V and 5 bases at J, with 14 bases in the middle. The CDR3 totals 16 residues. Germline CDR1 reads SGHRS; CDR2 reads YFSETQ. Method: immunoSEQ multiplex PCR; TCRdb's copy keeps in-frame clones and lacks some. The sample carries some 200,000 clones, roughly four fifths recorded once. V gene TRBV5-1 combines with J gene TRBJ1-6; D may be TRBD1 (5 bases). This sequence originates from a man aged 35 to 55 who had recovered from COVID-19. Sequencing was performed on PBMCs or T cells enriched from blood (not recorded which). The CDR3 region is CASSLGPAGDNSPLHF. CDR3 DNA: TGCGCCAGCAGCTTAGGTCCGGCGGGGGATAATTCACCCCTCCACTTT.